This is a list of T cell receptor beta chains from one sample in a study of T cells in Graves' hyperthyroidism and ophthalmopathy. TCRdb reanalysed the multiplex PCR reads using MiXCR and keeps one entry per CDR3 protein. The sample gives about 520,000 distinct CDR3 sequences, under 25% of which show up once; around 27% is in the top ten. The specimen sequenced was blood. The receptors were gathered from a man aged 18 to 30 with Graves' hyperthyroidism. The CDR3 runs from the conserved cysteine through the conserved F or W. Fields, in order: D gene, J gene, clone size, V gene, CDR3 protein, CDR3 DNA. A D gene is named only where the DNA matches it firmly. Size tells how often a clone was seen (once, few, many) or the class of an expanded clone, and some rows leave it out.

d_call: TRBD2
j_call: TRBJ2-5
clone_size: many
v_call: TRBV13
cdr3_aa: CASSLGLAGVRETQYF
cdr3_nt: TGTGCCAGCAGCTTAGGCCTAGCGGGGGTGCGAGAGACCCAGTACTTC

d_call: TRBD1
j_call: TRBJ1-1
clone_size: few
v_call: TRBV7-3
cdr3_aa: CASSPTGTGEAFF
cdr3_nt: TGTGCCAGCAGCCCTACGGGGACAGGGGAAGCTTTCTTT

d_call: TRBD1
j_call: TRBJ1-1
clone_size: many
v_call: TRBV29-1
cdr3_aa: CSVLRGGAFF
cdr3_nt: TGCAGCGTCCTCAGGGGGGGAGCTTTCTTT

d_call: TRBD1
j_call: TRBJ2-7
clone_size: -
v_call: TRBV19
cdr3_aa: CASSRGQTLSYEQYF
cdr3_nt: TGTGCCAGTAGTAGGGGACAGACCCTCTCCTACGAGCAGTACTTC

d_call: TRBD1
j_call: TRBJ1-2
clone_size: -
v_call: TRBV6-1
cdr3_aa: CASSETTGAYNYGYTF
cdr3_nt: TGTGCCAGCAGTGAAACCACAGGGGCCTATAACTATGGCTACACCTTC

d_call: -
j_call: TRBJ1-2
clone_size: -
v_call: TRBV19
cdr3_aa: CASSAGTAGSYGYTF
cdr3_nt: TGTGCCAGTAGTGCCGGGACGGCAGGCAGCTATGGCTACACCTTC

d_call: -
j_call: TRBJ1-5
clone_size: few
v_call: TRBV15
cdr3_aa: CATSYHRVPNQPQHF
cdr3_nt: TGTGCCACCAGCTACCACAGGGTTCCCAATCAGCCCCAGCATTTT

d_call: TRBD1
j_call: TRBJ1-5
clone_size: -
v_call: TRBV12-3/TRBV12-4
cdr3_aa: CASSRQGTYQPQHF
cdr3_nt: TGTGCCAGCAGCAGACAGGGCACGTACCAGCCCCAGCATTTT

d_call: -
j_call: TRBJ1-3
clone_size: few
v_call: TRBV18
cdr3_aa: CASSPKLFAQLDSGNTIYF
cdr3_nt: TGTGCCAGCTCACCGAAACTATTTGCGCAACTAGACTCTGGAAACACCATATATTTT

d_call: -
j_call: TRBJ1-2
clone_size: many
v_call: TRBV6-5
cdr3_aa: CASSYSIQGNYGYTF
cdr3_nt: TGTGCCAGCAGTTACTCGATCCAGGGAAACTATGGCTACACCTTC

d_call: TRBD1
j_call: TRBJ1-2
clone_size: many
v_call: TRBV28
cdr3_aa: CASSQGRGRNYGYTF
cdr3_nt: TGTGCCAGCAGCCAGGGCAGGGGGCGTAACTATGGCTACACCTTC

d_call: TRBD1
j_call: TRBJ1-1
clone_size: many
v_call: TRBV10-3
cdr3_aa: CAITARQGDTEAFF
cdr3_nt: TGTGCCATCACCGCTCGACAGGGGGACACTGAAGCTTTCTTT

d_call: TRBD1
j_call: TRBJ1-5
clone_size: few
v_call: TRBV20-1
cdr3_aa: CSARVTGEFSQPQHF
cdr3_nt: TGCAGTGCTAGAGTCACAGGGGAATTCTCTCAGCCCCAGCATTTT

d_call: -
j_call: TRBJ1-1
clone_size: many
v_call: TRBV6-5
cdr3_aa: CASSYSQRWDTEAFF
cdr3_nt: TGTGCCAGCAGTTACTCGCAAAGATGGGACACTGAAGCTTTCTTT

d_call: -
j_call: TRBJ2-7
clone_size: -
v_call: TRBV20-1
cdr3_aa: CSASHLIVSASYEQYF
cdr3_nt: TGCAGTGCTAGTCATTTAATCGTTAGCGCTTCCTACGAGCAGTACTTC

d_call: TRBD1
j_call: TRBJ2-7
clone_size: many
v_call: TRBV5-1
cdr3_aa: CASSIRTGTYEQYF
cdr3_nt: TGCGCCAGCAGCATACGGACAGGGACCTACGAGCAGTACTTC

d_call: -
j_call: TRBJ2-2
clone_size: few
v_call: TRBV9
cdr3_aa: CASSVGGLNTGELFF
cdr3_nt: TGTGCCAGCAGCGTAGGGGGACTGAACACCGGGGAGCTGTTTTTT

d_call: -
j_call: TRBJ1-2
clone_size: -
v_call: TRBV29-1
cdr3_aa: CSVEDGTNYGYTF
cdr3_nt: TGCAGCGTTGAAGATGGGACAAACTATGGCTACACCTTC

d_call: TRBD1
j_call: TRBJ2-5
clone_size: many
v_call: TRBV9
cdr3_aa: CASHRRDRGQETQYF
cdr3_nt: TGTGCCAGCCATAGGCGGGACAGGGGACAAGAGACCCAGTACTTC

d_call: -
j_call: TRBJ2-4
clone_size: few
v_call: TRBV28
cdr3_aa: CASSLGQRVQNIKYF
cdr3_nt: TGTGCCAGCAGTTTAGGACAGAGGGTCCAAAACATTAAGTACTTC

d_call: -
j_call: TRBJ1-2
clone_size: -
v_call: TRBV19
cdr3_aa: CASSPPGVGEGYTF
cdr3_nt: TGTGCCAGTAGTCCCCCGGGTGTGGGGGAAGGCTACACCTTC

d_call: -
j_call: TRBJ1-3
clone_size: -
v_call: TRBV6-1
cdr3_aa: CASSLRAPSSGNTIYF
cdr3_nt: TGTGCCAGCAGTCTCAGGGCCCCCAGCTCTGGAAACACCATATATTTT